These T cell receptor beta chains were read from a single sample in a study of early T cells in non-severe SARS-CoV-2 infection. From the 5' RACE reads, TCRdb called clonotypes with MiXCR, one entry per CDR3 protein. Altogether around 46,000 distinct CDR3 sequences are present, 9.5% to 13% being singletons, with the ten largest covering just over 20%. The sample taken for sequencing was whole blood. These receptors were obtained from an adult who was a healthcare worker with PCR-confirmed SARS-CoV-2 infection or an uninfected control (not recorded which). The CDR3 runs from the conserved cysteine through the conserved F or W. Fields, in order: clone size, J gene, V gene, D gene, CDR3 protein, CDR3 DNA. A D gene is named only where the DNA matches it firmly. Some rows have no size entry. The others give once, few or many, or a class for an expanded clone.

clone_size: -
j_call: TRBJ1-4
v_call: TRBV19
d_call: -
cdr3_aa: CASSTDSGAEKLFF
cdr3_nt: TGTGCCAGTAGCACCGATTCAGGCGCCGAAAAACTGTTTTTT

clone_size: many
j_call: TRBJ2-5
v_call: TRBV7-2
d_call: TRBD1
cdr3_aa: CASSSPGQDQTQYF
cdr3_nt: TGTGCCAGCAGCTCTCCGGGACAGGACCAGACCCAGTACTTC

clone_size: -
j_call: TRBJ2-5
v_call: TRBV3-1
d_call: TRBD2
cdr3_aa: CASSQGPSGGETQYF
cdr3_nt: TGTGCCAGCAGCCAAGGGCCAAGCGGGGGAGAGACCCAGTACTTC

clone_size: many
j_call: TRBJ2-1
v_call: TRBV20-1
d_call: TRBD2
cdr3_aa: CSANPGREGNEQFF
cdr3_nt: TGCAGTGCTAATCCCGGGCGGGAGGGGAATGAGCAGTTCTTC

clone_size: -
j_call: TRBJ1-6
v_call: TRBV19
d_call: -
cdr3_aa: CASTTGTASPLHF
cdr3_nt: TGTGCCAGTACCACCGGGACTGCCTCACCCCTCCACTTT

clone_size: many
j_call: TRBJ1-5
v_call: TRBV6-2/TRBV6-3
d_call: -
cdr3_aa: CASSYGSGDQPQHF
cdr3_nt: TGTGCCAGCAGTTACGGCTCGGGGGACCAGCCCCAGCATTTT

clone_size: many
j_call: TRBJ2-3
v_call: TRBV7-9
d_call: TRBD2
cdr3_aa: CASSLGLADTDTQYF
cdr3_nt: TGTGCCAGCAGCTTAGGGCTAGCGGACACAGATACGCAGTATTTT

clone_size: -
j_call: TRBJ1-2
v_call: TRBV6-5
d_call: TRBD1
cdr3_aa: CASSRDRAYGYTF
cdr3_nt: TGTGCCAGCAGTCGGGACAGGGCCTATGGCTACACCTTC

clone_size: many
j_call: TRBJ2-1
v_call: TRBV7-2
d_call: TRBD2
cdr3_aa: CASSSFAGGPGEQFF
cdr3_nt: TGTGCCAGCAGCTCCTTCGCGGGAGGGCCGGGTGAGCAGTTCTTC

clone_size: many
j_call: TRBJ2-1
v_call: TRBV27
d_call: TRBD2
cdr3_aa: CASWGPSGRRVFWDEQFF
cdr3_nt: TGTGCCAGCTGGGGGCCTAGCGGGAGGCGGGTTTTTTGGGATGAGCAGTTCTTC

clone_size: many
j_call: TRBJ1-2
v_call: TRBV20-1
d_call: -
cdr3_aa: CSAREAIGAPHYGYTF
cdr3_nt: TGCAGTGCTAGAGAGGCCATTGGTGCCCCACACTATGGCTACACCTTC

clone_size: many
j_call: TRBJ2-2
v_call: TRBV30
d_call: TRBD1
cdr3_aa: CAWDRGNTGELFF
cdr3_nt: TGTGCCTGGGACAGGGGGAACACCGGGGAGCTGTTTTTT

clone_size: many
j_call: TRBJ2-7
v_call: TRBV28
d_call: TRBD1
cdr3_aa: CASSFPGTGEVSYEQYF
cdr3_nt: TGTGCCAGCAGTTTTCCCGGGACAGGGGAGGTCTCCTACGAGCAGTACTTC

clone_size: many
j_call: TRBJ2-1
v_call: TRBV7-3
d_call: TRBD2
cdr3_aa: CASSLRLAAYNEQFF
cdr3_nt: TGTGCCAGCAGCTTACGACTAGCGGCCTACAATGAGCAGTTCTTC

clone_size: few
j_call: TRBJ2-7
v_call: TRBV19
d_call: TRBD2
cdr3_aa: CASSIAGGPGAREQYF
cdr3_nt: TGTGCCAGTAGTATAGCGGGAGGGCCAGGAGCGAGGGAGCAGTACTTC

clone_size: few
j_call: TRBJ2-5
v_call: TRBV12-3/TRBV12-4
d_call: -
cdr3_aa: CASSRPGGFETQYF
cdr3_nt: TGTGCCAGCAGCCGCCCGGGGGGCTTTGAGACCCAGTACTTC

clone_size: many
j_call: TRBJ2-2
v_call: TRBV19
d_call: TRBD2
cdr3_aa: CASTHSSGLAGVNTGELFF
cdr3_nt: TGTGCCAGTACCCATTCCTCGGGACTAGCGGGAGTTAACACCGGGGAGCTGTTTTTT

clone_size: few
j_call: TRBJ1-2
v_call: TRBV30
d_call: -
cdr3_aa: CAWRDFGGYGYTF
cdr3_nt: TGTGCCTGGAGGGACTTCGGGGGCTATGGCTACACCTTC

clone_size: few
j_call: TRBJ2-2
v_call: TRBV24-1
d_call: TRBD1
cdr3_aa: CATSDPDRGRSGELFF
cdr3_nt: TGTGCCACCAGTGATCCGGACAGGGGGCGGAGCGGGGAGCTGTTTTTT

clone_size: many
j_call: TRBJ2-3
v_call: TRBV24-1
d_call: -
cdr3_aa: CATSDLQGTDTQYF
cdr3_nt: TGTGCCACCAGTGATTTGCAGGGAACAGATACGCAGTATTTT

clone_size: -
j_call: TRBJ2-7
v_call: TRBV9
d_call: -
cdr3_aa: CASSVASSPDYEQYF
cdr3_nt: TGTGCCAGCAGCGTAGCTTCCTCCCCCGATTACGAGCAGTACTTC

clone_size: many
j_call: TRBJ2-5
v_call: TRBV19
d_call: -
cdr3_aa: CASSFQGLQETQYF
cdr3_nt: TGTGCCAGTAGTTTTCAGGGACTTCAAGAGACCCAGTACTTC

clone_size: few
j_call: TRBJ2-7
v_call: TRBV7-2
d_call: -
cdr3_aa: CASSRSASLGEQYF
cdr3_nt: TGTGCCAGCAGCCGGTCTGCGTCCCTGGGGGAGCAGTACTTC

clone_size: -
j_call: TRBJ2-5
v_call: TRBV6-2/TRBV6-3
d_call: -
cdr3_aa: CASSRPGRLETQYF
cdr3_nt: TGTGCCAGCAGTCGTCCGGGACGCCTAGAGACCCAGTACTTC

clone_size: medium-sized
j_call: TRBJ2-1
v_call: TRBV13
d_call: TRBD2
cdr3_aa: CASSLGLAGFSYNEQFF
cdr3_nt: TGTGCCAGCAGCTTAGGACTAGCGGGATTCTCCTACAATGAGCAGTTCTTC

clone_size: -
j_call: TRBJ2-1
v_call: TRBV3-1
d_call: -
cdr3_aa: CASSQDLETEQFF
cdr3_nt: TGTGCCAGCAGCCAAGATCTAGAAACTGAGCAGTTCTTC

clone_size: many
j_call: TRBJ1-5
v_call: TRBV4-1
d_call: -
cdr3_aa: CASSQERGTGDQPQHF
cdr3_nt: TGCGCCAGCAGCCAAGAAAGGGGAACGGGCGATCAGCCCCAGCATTTT

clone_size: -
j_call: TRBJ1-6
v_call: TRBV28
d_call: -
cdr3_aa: CASSTGPPYNSPLHF
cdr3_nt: TGTGCCAGCAGTACGGGGCCGCCCTATAATTCACCCCTCCACTTT

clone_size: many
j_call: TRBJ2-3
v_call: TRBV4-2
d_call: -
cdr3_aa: CASSQAKGVDTQYF
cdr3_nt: TGTGCCAGCAGCCAAGCAAAAGGCGTAGATACGCAGTATTTT

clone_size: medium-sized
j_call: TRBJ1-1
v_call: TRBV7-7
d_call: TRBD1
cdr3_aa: CASSIRDSPLNTEAFF
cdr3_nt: TGTGCCAGCAGTATCCGGGACAGCCCTCTGAACACTGAAGCTTTCTTT

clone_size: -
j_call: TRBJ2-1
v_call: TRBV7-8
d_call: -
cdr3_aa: CASSLVRNEQFF
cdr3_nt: TGTGCCAGCAGCTTAGTGCGTAATGAGCAGTTCTTC

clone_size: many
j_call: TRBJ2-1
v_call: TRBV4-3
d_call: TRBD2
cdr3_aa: CASSSRLAGGNNEQFF
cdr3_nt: TGCGCCAGCAGTTCTCGGCTAGCGGGAGGAAACAATGAGCAGTTCTTC

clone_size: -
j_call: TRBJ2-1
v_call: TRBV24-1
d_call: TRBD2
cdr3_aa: CATSGTSGVSSYNEQFF
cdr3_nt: TGTGCCACCAGCGGGACTAGCGGGGTCAGCTCCTACAATGAGCAGTTCTTC

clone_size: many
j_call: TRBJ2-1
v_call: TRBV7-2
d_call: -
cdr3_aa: CASSAGRPEQFF
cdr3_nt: TGTGCCAGCAGCGCGGGAAGGCCTGAGCAGTTCTTC

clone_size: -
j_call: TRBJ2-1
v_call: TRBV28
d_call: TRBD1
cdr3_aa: CASSLSGGMDEQFF
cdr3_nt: TGTGCCAGCAGTTTGTCAGGGGGCATGGATGAGCAGTTCTTC

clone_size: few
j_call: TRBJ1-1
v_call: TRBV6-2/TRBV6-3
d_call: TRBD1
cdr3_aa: CASTRTGVNTEAFF
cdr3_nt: TGTGCCAGCACCCGGACAGGGGTGAACACTGAAGCTTTCTTT

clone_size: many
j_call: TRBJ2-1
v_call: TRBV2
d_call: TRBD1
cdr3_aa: CASSVGTGPLGEQFF
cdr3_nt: TGTGCCAGCAGTGTCGGGACAGGGCCCTTGGGTGAGCAGTTCTTC

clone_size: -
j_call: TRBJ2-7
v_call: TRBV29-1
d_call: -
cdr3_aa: CSVAGSHEQYF
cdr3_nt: TGCAGCGTAGCAGGGTCCCACGAGCAGTACTTC

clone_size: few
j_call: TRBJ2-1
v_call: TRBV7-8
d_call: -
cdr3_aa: CASKPFRGLPISYNEQFF
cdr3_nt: TGTGCCAGCAAACCCTTCCGGGGCCTGCCTATCTCCTACAATGAGCAGTTCTTC

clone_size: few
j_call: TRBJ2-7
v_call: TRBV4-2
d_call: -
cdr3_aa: CASSRNRDSYEQYF
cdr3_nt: TGTGCCAGCAGCCGAAACAGGGATTCCTACGAGCAGTACTTC

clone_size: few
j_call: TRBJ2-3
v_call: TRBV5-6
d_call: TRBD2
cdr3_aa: CASSLISSGSAPDTQYF
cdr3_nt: TGTGCCAGCAGCTTGATCTCTAGCGGGTCGGCCCCCGATACGCAGTATTTT

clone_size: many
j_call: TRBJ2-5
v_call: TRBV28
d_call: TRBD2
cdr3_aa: CASSSGTSGFQETQYF
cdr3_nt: TGTGCCAGCAGTTCAGGGACTAGCGGGTTCCAAGAGACCCAGTACTTC

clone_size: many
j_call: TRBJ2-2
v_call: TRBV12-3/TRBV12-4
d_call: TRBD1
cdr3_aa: CASSFGQGGNTGELFF
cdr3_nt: TGTGCCAGCAGTTTCGGACAGGGGGGGAACACCGGGGAGCTGTTTTTT

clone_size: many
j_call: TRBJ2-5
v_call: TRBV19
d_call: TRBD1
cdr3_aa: CASSTPAGTGGETQYF
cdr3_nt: TGTGCCAGTAGTACTCCGGCCGGGACAGGGGGCGAGACCCAGTACTTC

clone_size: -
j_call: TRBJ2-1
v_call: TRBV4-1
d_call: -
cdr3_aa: CASSQEGKGGEQFF
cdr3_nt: TGCGCCAGCAGCCAAGAAGGCAAGGGGGGGGAGCAGTTCTTC

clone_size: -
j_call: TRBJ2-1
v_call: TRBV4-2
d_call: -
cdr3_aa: CASSLEQSEQFF
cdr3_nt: TGTGCCAGCAGTCTGGAGCAATCTGAGCAGTTCTTC

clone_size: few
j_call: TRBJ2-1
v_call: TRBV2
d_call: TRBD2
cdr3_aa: CASNLLAGDNEQFF
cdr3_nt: TGTGCCAGCAATCTACTAGCGGGAGATAATGAGCAGTTCTTC

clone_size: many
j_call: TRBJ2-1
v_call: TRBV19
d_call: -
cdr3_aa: CATIGGGSYNEQFF
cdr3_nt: TGTGCCACCATCGGGGGCGGCTCCTACAATGAGCAGTTCTTC